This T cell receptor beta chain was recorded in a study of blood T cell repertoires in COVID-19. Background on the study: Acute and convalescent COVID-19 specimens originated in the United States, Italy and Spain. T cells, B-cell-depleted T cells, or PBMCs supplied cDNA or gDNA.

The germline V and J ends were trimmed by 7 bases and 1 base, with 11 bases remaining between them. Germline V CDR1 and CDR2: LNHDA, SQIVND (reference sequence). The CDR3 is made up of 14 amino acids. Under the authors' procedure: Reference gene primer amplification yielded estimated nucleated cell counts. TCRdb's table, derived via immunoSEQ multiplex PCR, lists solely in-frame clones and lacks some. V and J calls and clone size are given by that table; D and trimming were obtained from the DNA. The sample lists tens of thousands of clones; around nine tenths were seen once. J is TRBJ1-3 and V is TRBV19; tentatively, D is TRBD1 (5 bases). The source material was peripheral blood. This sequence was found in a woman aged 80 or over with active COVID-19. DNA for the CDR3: TGTGCCAGTAAGGCAGGGTCTTCTGGAAACACCATATATTTT. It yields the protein CASKAGSSGNTIYF.